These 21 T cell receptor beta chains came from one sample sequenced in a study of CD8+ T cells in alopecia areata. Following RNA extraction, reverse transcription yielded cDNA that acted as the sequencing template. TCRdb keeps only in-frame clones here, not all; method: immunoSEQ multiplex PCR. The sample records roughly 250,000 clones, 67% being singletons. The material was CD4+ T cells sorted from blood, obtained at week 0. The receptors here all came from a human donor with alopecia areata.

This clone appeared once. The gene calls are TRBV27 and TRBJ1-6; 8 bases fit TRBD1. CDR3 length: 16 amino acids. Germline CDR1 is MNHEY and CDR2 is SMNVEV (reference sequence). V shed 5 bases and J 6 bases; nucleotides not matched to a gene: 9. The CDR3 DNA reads TGTGCCAGCAGTCTCCAGACAGGGGCTGTTAATTCACCCCTCCACTTT. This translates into CASSLQTGAVNSPLHF.

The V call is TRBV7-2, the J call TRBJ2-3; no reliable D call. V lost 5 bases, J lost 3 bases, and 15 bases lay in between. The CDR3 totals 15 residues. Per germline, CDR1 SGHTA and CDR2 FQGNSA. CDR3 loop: CASSPKSPSTDTQYF. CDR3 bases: TGTGCCAGCAGCCCAAAATCTCCATCTACAGATACGCAGTATTTT.

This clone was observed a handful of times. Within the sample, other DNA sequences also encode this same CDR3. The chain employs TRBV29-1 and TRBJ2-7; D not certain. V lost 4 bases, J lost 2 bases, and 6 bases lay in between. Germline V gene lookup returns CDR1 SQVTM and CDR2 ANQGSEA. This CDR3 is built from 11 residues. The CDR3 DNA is TGCAGCGTTGGAGGTACCTACGAGCAGTACTTC. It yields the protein CSVGGTYEQYF.

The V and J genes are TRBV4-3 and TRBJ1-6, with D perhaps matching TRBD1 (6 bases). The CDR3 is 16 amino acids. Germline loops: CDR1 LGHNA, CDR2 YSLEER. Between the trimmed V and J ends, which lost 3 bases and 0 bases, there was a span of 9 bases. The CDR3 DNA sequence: TGCGCCAGCAGCCAGGACAGCTTCTCCTATAATTCACCCCTCCACTTT. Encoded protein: CASSQDSFSYNSPLHF.

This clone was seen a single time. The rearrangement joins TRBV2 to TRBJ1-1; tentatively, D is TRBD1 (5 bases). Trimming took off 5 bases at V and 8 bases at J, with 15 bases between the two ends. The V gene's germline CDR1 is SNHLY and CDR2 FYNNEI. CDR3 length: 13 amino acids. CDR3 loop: CASSFFRDGEAFF. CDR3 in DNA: TGTGCCAGCAGTTTTTTTCGGGACGGAGAAGCTTTCTTT.

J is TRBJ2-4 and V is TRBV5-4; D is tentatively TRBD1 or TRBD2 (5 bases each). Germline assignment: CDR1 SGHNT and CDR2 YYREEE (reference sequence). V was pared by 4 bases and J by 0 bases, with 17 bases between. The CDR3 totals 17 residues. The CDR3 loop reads CASSPGTESLAKNIQYF. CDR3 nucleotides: TGTGCCAGCAGCCCCGGGACGGAATCTCTAGCCAAAAACATTCAGTACTTC.

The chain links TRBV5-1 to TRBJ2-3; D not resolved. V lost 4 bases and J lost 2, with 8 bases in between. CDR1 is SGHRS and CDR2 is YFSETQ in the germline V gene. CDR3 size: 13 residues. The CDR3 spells CASSPNATDTQYF. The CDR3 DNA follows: TGCGCCAGCAGCCCGAATGCCACAGATACGCAGTATTTT.

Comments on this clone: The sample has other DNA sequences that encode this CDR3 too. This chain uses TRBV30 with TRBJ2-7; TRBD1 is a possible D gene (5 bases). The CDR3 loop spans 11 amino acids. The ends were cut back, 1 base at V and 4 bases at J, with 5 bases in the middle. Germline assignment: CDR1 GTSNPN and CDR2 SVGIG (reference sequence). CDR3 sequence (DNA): TGTGCCTGGAGTGACAGGTACGAGCAGTACTTC. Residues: CAWSDRYEQYF.

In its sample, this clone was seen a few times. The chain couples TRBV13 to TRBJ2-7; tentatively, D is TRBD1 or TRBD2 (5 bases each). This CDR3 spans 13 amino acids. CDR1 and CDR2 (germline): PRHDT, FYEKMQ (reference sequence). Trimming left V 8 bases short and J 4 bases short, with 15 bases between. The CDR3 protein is CASARGGSYEQYF. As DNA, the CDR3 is TGTGCCAGCGCGAGGGGCGGGTCGTACGAGCAGTACTTC. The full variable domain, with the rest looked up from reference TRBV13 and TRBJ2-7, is AAGVIQSPRHLIKEKRETATLKCYPIPRHDTVYWYQQGPGQDPQFLISFYEKMQSDKGSIPDRFSAQQFSDYHSELNMSSLELGDSALYFCASARGGSYEQYFGPGTRLTVT.

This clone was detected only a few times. The chain's CDR3 is CASSVLRVGRGTEAFF. CDR3 in DNA: TGTGCCAGCAGCGTACTTAGGGTCGGCAGGGGCACTGAAGCTTTCTTT. The chain links TRBV27 to TRBJ1-1; possibly TRBD1 for D (6 bases). The CDR3 sequence is 16 residues long. V gave up 6 bases and J gave up 4 bases, with 21 bases separating them. CDR1 MNHEY and CDR2 SMNVEV come from the germline V gene (reference sequence).

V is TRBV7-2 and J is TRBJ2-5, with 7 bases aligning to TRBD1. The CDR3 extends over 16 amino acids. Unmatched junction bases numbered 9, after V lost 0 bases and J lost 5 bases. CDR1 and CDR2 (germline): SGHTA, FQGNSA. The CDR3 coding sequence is TGTGCCAGCAGCTTAGCGTGGGGACAGAGTAGGGAGACCCAGTACTTC. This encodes CASSLAWGQSRETQYF.

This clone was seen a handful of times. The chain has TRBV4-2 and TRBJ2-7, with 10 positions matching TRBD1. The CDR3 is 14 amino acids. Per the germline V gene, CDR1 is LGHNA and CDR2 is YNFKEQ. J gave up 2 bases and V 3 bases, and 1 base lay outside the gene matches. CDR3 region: CASSHGTGAYEQYF. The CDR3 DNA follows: TGTGCCAGCAGCCATGGGACAGGGGCCTACGAGCAGTACTTC.

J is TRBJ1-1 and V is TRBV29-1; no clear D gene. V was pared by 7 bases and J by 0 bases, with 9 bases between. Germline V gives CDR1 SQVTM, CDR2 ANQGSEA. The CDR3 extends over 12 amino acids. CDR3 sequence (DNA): TGCAGCGCCATCATGATGAACACTGAAGCTTTCTTT. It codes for CSAIMMNTEAFF.

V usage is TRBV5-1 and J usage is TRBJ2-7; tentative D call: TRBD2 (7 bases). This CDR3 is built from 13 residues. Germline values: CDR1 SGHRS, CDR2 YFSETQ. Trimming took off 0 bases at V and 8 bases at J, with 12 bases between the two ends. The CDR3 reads CASSLAGGLQQYF. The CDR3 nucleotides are TGCGCCAGCAGCTTGGCCGGGGGGCTACAGCAGTACTTC.

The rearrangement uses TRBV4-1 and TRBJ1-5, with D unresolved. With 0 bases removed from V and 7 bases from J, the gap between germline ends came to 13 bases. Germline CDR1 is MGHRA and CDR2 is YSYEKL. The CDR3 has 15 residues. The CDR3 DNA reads TGCGCCAGCAGCCAAGATGAGCGCTTTGAGCAGCCCCAGCATTTT. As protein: CASSQDERFEQPQHF.

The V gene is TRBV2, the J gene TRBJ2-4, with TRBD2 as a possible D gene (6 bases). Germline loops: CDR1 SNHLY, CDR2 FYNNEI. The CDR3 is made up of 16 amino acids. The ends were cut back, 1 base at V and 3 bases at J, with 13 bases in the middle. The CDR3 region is CASSEGAGSDKNIQYF. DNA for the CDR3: TGTGCCAGCAGTGAAGGGGCGGGGTCGGACAAAAACATTCAGTACTTC. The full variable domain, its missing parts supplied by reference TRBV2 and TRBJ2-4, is EPEVTQTPSHQVTQMGQEVILRCVPISNHLYFYWYRQILGQKVEFLVSFYNNEISEKSEIFDDQFSVERPDGSNFTLKIRSTKLEDSAMYFCASSEGAGSDKNIQYFGAGTRLSVL.

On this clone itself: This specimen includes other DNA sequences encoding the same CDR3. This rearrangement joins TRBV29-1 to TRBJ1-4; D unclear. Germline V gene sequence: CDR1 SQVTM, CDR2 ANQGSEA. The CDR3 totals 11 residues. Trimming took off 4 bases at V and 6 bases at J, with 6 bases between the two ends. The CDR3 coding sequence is TGCAGCGTTGGGGCAGATGAAAAACTGTTTTTT. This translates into CSVGADEKLFF.

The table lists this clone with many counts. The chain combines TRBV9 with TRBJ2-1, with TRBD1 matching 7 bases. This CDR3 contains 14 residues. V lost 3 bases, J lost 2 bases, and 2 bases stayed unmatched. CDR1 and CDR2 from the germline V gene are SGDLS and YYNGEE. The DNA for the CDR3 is TGTGCCAGCAGCGCGGGACAGACCTACAATGAGCAGTTCTTC. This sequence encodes CASSAGQTYNEQFF.

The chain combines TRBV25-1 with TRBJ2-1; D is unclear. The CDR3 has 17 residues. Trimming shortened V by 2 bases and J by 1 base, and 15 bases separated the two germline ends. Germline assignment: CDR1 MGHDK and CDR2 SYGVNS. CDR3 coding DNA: TGTGCCAGCAGTGAAGCCGGCTTAGGCCGTTCCTACAATGAGCAGTTCTTC. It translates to CASSEAGLGRSYNEQFF.

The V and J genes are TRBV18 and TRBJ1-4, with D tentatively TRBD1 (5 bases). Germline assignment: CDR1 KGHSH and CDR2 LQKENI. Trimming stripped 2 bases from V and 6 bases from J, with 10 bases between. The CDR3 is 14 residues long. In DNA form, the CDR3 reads TGTGCCAGCTCACCAACGGGGACCCATGAAAAACTGTTTTTT. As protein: CASSPTGTHEKLFF. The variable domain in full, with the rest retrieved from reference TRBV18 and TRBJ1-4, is NAGVMQNPRHLVRRRGQEARLRCSPMKGHSHVYWYRQLPEEGLKFMVYLQKENIIDESGMPKERFSAEFPKEGPSILRIQQVVRGDSAAYFCASSPTGTHEKLFFGSGTQLSVL.

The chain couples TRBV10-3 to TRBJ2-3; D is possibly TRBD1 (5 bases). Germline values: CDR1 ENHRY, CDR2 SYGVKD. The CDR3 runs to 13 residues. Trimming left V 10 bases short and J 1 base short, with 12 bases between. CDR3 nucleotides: TGTGCCACGGGCGCACAGGGCACAGATACGCAGTATTTT. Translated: CATGAQGTDTQYF.